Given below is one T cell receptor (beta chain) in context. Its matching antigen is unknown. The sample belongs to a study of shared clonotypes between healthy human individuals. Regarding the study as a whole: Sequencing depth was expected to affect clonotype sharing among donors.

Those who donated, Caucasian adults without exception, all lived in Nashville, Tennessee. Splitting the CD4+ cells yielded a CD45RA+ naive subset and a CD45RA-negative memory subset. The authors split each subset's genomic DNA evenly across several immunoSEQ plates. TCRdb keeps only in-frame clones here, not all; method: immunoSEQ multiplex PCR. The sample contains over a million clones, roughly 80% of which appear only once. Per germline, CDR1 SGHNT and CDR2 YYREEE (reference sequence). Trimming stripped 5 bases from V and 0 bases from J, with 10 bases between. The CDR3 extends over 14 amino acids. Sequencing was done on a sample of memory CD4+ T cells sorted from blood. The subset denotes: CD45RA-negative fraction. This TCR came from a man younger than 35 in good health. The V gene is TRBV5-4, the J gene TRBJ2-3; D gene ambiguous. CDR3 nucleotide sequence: TGTGCCAGCAGTCCTGGTTACAGCACAGATACGCAGTATTTT. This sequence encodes CASSPGYSTDTQYF.